The 10 T cell receptor beta chains in this list originate from one sample, sequenced in a study of blood T cell repertoires in COVID-19. The data were produced by immunoSEQ multiplex PCR, yet TCRdb's version contains in-frame clones alone and is incomplete. The repertoire includes 170,000 or so clones, 65% to 85% of them detected once, and 6.5% to 7.5% sits in the top ten. The sample taken for sequencing was peripheral blood. These receptors originate from a middle-aged woman with COVID-19, enrolled during active disease.

This clone appeared a few times. V usage is TRBV6-6 and J usage is TRBJ1-5; 9 nucleotides agree with TRBD1. With 2 bases clipped from V and 1 base from J, the junction kept 3 bases outside the gene matches. The CDR3 has 16 amino acids. Germline values: CDR1 MNHNY, CDR2 SVGAGI (reference sequence). The CDR3 nucleotides read TGTGCCAGCAGTTACCTAGACAGGGGGAGCAATCAGCCCCAGCATTTT. It yields the protein CASSYLDRGSNQPQHF.

CDR3 residues: CASSTGAPYEQYF. The CDR3 nucleotides are TGTGCCAGCAGTACAGGGGCGCCTTACGAGCAGTACTTC. The genes are TRBV27 and TRBJ2-7, with 7 nucleotides matching TRBD1. With 5 bases clipped from V and 4 bases from J, the junction kept 5 bases outside the gene matches. CDR1 MNHEY and CDR2 SMNVEV come from the germline V gene (reference sequence). CDR3 length equals 13 residues.

V is TRBV19 and J is TRBJ2-7; D call uncertain. The CDR3 is made up of 12 amino acids. V lost 2 bases, J lost 3 bases, and 5 bases lay in between. Germline CDR1 and CDR2: LNHDA and SQIVND (reference sequence). Here the CDR3 DNA reads TGTGCCAGTAGTATACCTAACTACGAGCAGTACTTC. Translation: CASSIPNYEQYF.

The chain links TRBV13 to TRBJ1-1, with D possibly matching TRBD1 (5 bases). V was pared by 5 bases and J by 8 bases, with 9 bases between. From germline, CDR1 is PRHDT and CDR2 FYEKMQ (reference sequence). This CDR3 region has 11 residues. CDR3 nucleotides: TGTGCCAGCAGCCGAGACAGAGAAGCTTTCTTT. Amino acid sequence: CASSRDREAFF.

J is TRBJ2-7 and V is TRBV23-1; weak D call: TRBD2 (5 bases). TRBV23-1 is an ORF, with its function uncertain. V was cut by 9 bases and J by 4 bases, with 10 bases left in between. This CDR3 region has 11 residues. CDR3 amino acids: CARMRRYEQYF. The CDR3 bases are TGCGCCAGGATGAGGAGGTACGAGCAGTACTTC.

This clone came up once. The CDR3, as DNA: TGTGCCAGCAGCTTAAATGCGGGGACCACAGATACGCAGTATTTT. Amino acids: CASSLNAGTTDTQYF. The rearrangement links TRBV7-3 to TRBJ2-3; TRBD2 might be the D (6 bases). Germline V gene lookup returns CDR1 SGHTA and CDR2 FQGTGA. The length of the CDR3 is 15 residues. The V end lost 1 base, the J end lost 2 bases, and 10 bases lay between the germline ends.

The chain is built from TRBV4-1 and TRBJ1-1; D perhaps matches TRBD1 (6 bases). The CDR3 extends over 14 amino acids. In germline, CDR1 is MGHRA, CDR2 YSYEKL. V was pared by 5 bases and J by 0 bases, with 10 bases between. The DNA for the CDR3 is TGCGCCAGCAGCTACAGGGATGTGAACACTGAAGCTTTCTTT. It codes for CASSYRDVNTEAFF.

The chain employs TRBV5-1 and TRBJ2-6, with D possibly TRBD2 on 5 matching bases. Trimming took 7 bases from V and 2 from J, leaving 13 bases between them. Germline CDR1 reads SGHRS; CDR2 reads YFSETQ. This CDR3 region has 15 residues. This CDR3 is CASFDGVAGANVLTF. The CDR3 nucleotides are TGCGCCAGCTTCGACGGGGTCGCTGGGGCCAACGTCCTGACTTTC.

The rearrangement uses TRBV6-5 and TRBJ1-5; D remains ambiguous. This CDR3 comprises 13 residues. V lost 5 bases to trimming and J lost 0 bases, with 5 bases between them. CDR1 is MNHEY and CDR2 is SVGAGI in the germline V gene. The CDR3 protein is CASSRYSNQPQHF. The CDR3 DNA is TGTGCCAGCAGTCGCTATAGCAATCAGCCCCAGCATTTT.

The CDR3 region has the DNA TGTGCCAGCAGCGTTGTTGGGGGGGGTGAAGCTTTCTTT. Translating gives CASSVVGGGEAFF. V and J are TRBV27 and TRBJ1-1; maybe TRBD1 (5 bases). Trimming pared 6 bases from V and 7 bases from J, leaving 15 bases between. Per germline, CDR1 MNHEY and CDR2 SMNVEV (reference sequence). The CDR3 runs to 13 residues.